This T cell receptor beta chain was found in a study of cytomegalovirus exposure and HLA in healthy donors. The study ran its PCR with 60 Vbeta and 13 Jbeta primers. Libraries were prepared by immunoSEQ multiplex PCR; TCRdb keeps only in-frame clonotypes and omits some of them. The sample consists of some 50,000 clones, approximately 65% of them appearing once. Germline-derived CDR1 and CDR2 are MDHEN and SYDVKM. V lost 6 bases to trimming and J lost 7 bases; unmatched junction nucleotides: 11. The length of the CDR3 is 16 residues. V is TRBV28 and J is TRBJ2-2; TRBD2 aligns across 10 bases. The TCR originated in a man aged 25 to 40 in good health and CMV-seronegative. Input material: PBMCs. The CDR3 region is CASRQEASGSVGELFF. CDR3 DNA sequence: TGTGCCAGCAGGCAGGAGGCTAGCGGGAGTGTCGGGGAGCTGTTTTTT. Full variable domain (missing parts from reference TRBV28 and TRBJ2-2): DVKVTQSSRYLVKRTGEKVFLECVQDMDHENMFWYRQDPGLGLRLIYFSYDVKMKEKGDIPEGYSVSREKKERFSLILESASTNQTSMYLCASRQEASGSVGELFFGEGSRLTVL.